Listed below are T cell receptor beta chains from one sample, sequenced in a study of T cell responses to AZD1222 COVID-19 vaccine. TCRdb's table, derived via immunoSEQ multiplex PCR, lists solely in-frame clones and lacks some. The data contain 60,000 to 85,000 clones, about nine tenths of them singletons. Sequenced material: peripheral blood, taken 28 days after the second AZD1222 dose. These receptors were taken from an adult who received the AZD1222 COVID-19 vaccine. Both conserved end residues are part of each CDR3. Fields, in order: clone size, D gene, V gene, J gene, CDR3 protein, CDR3 DNA. D genes are given only for firm matches. A clone size is listed for some rows: how often the clone was seen (once, few, many), or a class if it is expanded.

clone_size: -; d_call: -; v_call: TRBV4-3; j_call: TRBJ2-3; cdr3_aa: CASSQDPQADTQYF; cdr3_nt: TGCGCCAGCAGCCAAGATCCCCAGGCAGATACGCAGTATTTT
clone_size: -; d_call: -; v_call: TRBV18; j_call: TRBJ2-7; cdr3_aa: CASSPRSGLRPYEQYF; cdr3_nt: TGTGCCAGCTCACCACGATCTGGTCTAAGGCCCTACGAGCAGTACTTC
clone_size: once; d_call: TRBD1; v_call: TRBV5-1; j_call: TRBJ1-4; cdr3_aa: CASSLVGTGRNEKLFF; cdr3_nt: TGCGCCAGCAGCTTGGTTGGGACAGGGCGTAATGAAAAACTGTTTTTT
clone_size: -; d_call: TRBD2; v_call: TRBV6-1; j_call: TRBJ2-3; cdr3_aa: CASSGHRTSGAADTQYF; cdr3_nt: TGTGCCAGCAGTGGCCATCGGACTAGCGGGGCTGCAGATACGCAGTATTTT
clone_size: -; d_call: -; v_call: TRBV7-2; j_call: TRBJ2-3; cdr3_aa: CASSLAPPGADTQYF; cdr3_nt: TGTGCCAGCAGCTTAGCCCCCCCAGGGGCAGATACGCAGTATTTT
clone_size: few; d_call: -; v_call: TRBV6-5; j_call: TRBJ1-3; cdr3_aa: CASSTGTLDTIYF; cdr3_nt: TGTGCCAGCAGTACCGGGACCCTCGACACCATATATTTT
clone_size: once; d_call: -; v_call: TRBV6-5; j_call: TRBJ1-2; cdr3_aa: CASSYGLIYGYTF; cdr3_nt: TGTGCCAGCAGTTACGGTCTGATCTATGGCTACACCTTC
clone_size: -; d_call: TRBD1; v_call: TRBV6-5; j_call: TRBJ2-4; cdr3_aa: CASSYPTGGANIQYF; cdr3_nt: TGTGCCAGCAGTTACCCGACAGGGGGTGCAAACATTCAGTACTTC
clone_size: -; d_call: TRBD1; v_call: TRBV5-1; j_call: TRBJ1-1; cdr3_aa: CASSNTGTVEAFF; cdr3_nt: TGCGCCAGCAGCAATACCGGGACAGTTGAAGCTTTCTTT
clone_size: -; d_call: TRBD1; v_call: TRBV5-5; j_call: TRBJ1-4; cdr3_aa: CASSSTYGQGREKLFF; cdr3_nt: TGTGCCAGCAGCTCAACCTATGGACAGGGTCGAGAAAAACTGTTTTTT
clone_size: -; d_call: -; v_call: TRBV11-2; j_call: TRBJ2-1; cdr3_aa: CASRSTLGYNEQFF; cdr3_nt: TGTGCCAGCAGATCAACCCTCGGTTACAATGAGCAGTTCTTC
clone_size: -; d_call: -; v_call: TRBV7-9; j_call: TRBJ1-1; cdr3_aa: CASSLRTANTEAFF; cdr3_nt: TGTGCCAGCAGCTTAAGGACAGCTAACACTGAAGCTTTCTTT
clone_size: -; d_call: TRBD1; v_call: TRBV18; j_call: TRBJ1-2; cdr3_aa: CASSPGRGVRGYTF; cdr3_nt: TGTGCCAGCTCACCCGGCAGGGGGGTTCGTGGCTACACCTTC
clone_size: once; d_call: TRBD1; v_call: TRBV28; j_call: TRBJ1-1; cdr3_aa: CATRGRLNTEAFF; cdr3_nt: TGTGCCACCAGGGGGCGGCTAAACACTGAAGCTTTCTTT
clone_size: -; d_call: TRBD1; v_call: TRBV11-3; j_call: TRBJ2-1; cdr3_aa: CASSSGGRYNEQFF; cdr3_nt: TGTGCCAGCAGTTCAGGGGGACGCTACAATGAGCAGTTCTTC
clone_size: -; d_call: -; v_call: TRBV21-1; j_call: TRBJ2-1; cdr3_aa: CASKPRTVRYNEQFF; cdr3_nt: TGTGCCAGCAAACCTAGGACAGTCCGCTACAATGAGCAGTTCTTC
clone_size: -; d_call: -; v_call: TRBV4-1; j_call: TRBJ1-2; cdr3_aa: CASSQAQAGPYGYTF; cdr3_nt: TGCGCCAGCAGCCAAGCCCAGGCAGGCCCCTATGGCTACACCTTC
clone_size: -; d_call: -; v_call: TRBV24-1; j_call: TRBJ1-3; cdr3_aa: CATSDFMGFGYTIYF; cdr3_nt: TGTGCCACCAGTGATTTTATGGGATTCGGCTACACCATATATTTT
clone_size: -; d_call: -; v_call: TRBV7-3; j_call: TRBJ1-1; cdr3_aa: CASSLMPNTEAFF; cdr3_nt: TGTGCCAGCAGCTTGATGCCGAACACTGAAGCTTTCTTT
clone_size: -; d_call: -; v_call: TRBV3-1/TRBV3-2; j_call: TRBJ2-3; cdr3_aa: CASSRAWGESTSDTQYF; cdr3_nt: TGTGCCAGCAGCCGTGCTTGGGGGGAAAGCACATCAGATACGCAGTATTTT
clone_size: -; d_call: TRBD1; v_call: TRBV19; j_call: TRBJ1-1; cdr3_aa: CASSQTGVDTEAFF; cdr3_nt: TGTGCCAGTTCTCAGACAGGGGTGGACACTGAAGCTTTCTTT
clone_size: -; d_call: TRBD1; v_call: TRBV18; j_call: TRBJ1-1; cdr3_aa: CASSSTGSTEAFF; cdr3_nt: TGTGCCAGCTCATCGACAGGGTCGACTGAAGCTTTCTTT
clone_size: -; d_call: -; v_call: TRBV21-1; j_call: TRBJ2-7; cdr3_aa: CASSKKVGPDSYEQYF; cdr3_nt: TGTGCCAGCAGCAAAAAAGTTGGACCAGACTCCTACGAGCAGTACTTC
clone_size: -; d_call: TRBD2; v_call: TRBV19; j_call: TRBJ2-7; cdr3_aa: CASSIGGLAGEEQYF; cdr3_nt: TGTGCCAGTAGTATTGGAGGACTAGCGGGGGAAGAGCAGTACTTC
clone_size: once; d_call: TRBD1; v_call: TRBV4-1; j_call: TRBJ1-2; cdr3_aa: CASSPLTGWHYGYTF; cdr3_nt: TGCGCCAGCAGCCCTCTGACAGGGTGGCACTATGGCTACACCTTC
clone_size: once; d_call: -; v_call: TRBV7-9; j_call: TRBJ1-2; cdr3_aa: CASSSARAIANYGYTF; cdr3_nt: TGTGCCAGCAGCTCGGCCCGCGCTATAGCTAACTATGGCTACACCTTC
clone_size: -; d_call: TRBD1; v_call: TRBV7-9; j_call: TRBJ1-5; cdr3_aa: CASSLGDSALPQHF; cdr3_nt: TGTGCCAGCAGCTTAGGGGACAGCGCCTTACCCCAGCATTTT
clone_size: -; d_call: -; v_call: TRBV30; j_call: TRBJ1-5; cdr3_aa: CAWSRGSASNQPQHF; cdr3_nt: TGTGCCTGGAGTCGGGGCTCCGCCAGCAATCAGCCCCAGCATTTT
clone_size: -; d_call: -; v_call: TRBV3-1/TRBV3-2; j_call: TRBJ1-2; cdr3_aa: CASSQEFLRDSYGYTF; cdr3_nt: TGTGCCAGCAGCCAAGAATTTTTGCGGGACTCCTATGGCTACACCTTC
clone_size: -; d_call: -; v_call: TRBV4-3; j_call: TRBJ2-2; cdr3_aa: CASSQDKIANPGELFF; cdr3_nt: TGCGCCAGCAGCCAAGATAAGATAGCGAACCCCGGGGAGCTGTTTTTT
clone_size: -; d_call: -; v_call: TRBV7-9; j_call: TRBJ2-7; cdr3_aa: CASSGRGTVYEQYF; cdr3_nt: TGTGCCAGCAGCGGCCGAGGGACCGTCTACGAGCAGTACTTC
clone_size: -; d_call: -; v_call: TRBV27; j_call: TRBJ1-5; cdr3_aa: CASKQYSNQPQHF; cdr3_nt: TGTGCCAGCAAGCAATATAGCAATCAGCCCCAGCATTTT
clone_size: -; d_call: TRBD1; v_call: TRBV5-1; j_call: TRBJ2-3; cdr3_aa: CASSPGDSRDTQYF; cdr3_nt: TGCGCCAGCAGCCCTGGGGACAGTAGGGATACGCAGTATTTT
clone_size: -; d_call: TRBD2; v_call: TRBV6-5; j_call: TRBJ2-5; cdr3_aa: CAGRAGGQETQYF; cdr3_nt: TGTGCCGGCCGAGCGGGGGGACAAGAGACCCAGTACTTC
clone_size: -; d_call: TRBD1; v_call: TRBV5-4; j_call: TRBJ1-2; cdr3_aa: CASSSNRDRARDYGYTF; cdr3_nt: TGTGCCAGCAGCTCCAACCGGGACAGGGCGCGAGACTATGGCTACACCTTC
clone_size: -; d_call: -; v_call: TRBV7-9; j_call: TRBJ2-7; cdr3_aa: CASSHPGHSPGEQYF; cdr3_nt: TGTGCCAGCAGCCACCCGGGACACTCCCCTGGAGAGCAGTACTTC
clone_size: -; d_call: -; v_call: TRBV3-1/TRBV3-2; j_call: TRBJ2-3; cdr3_aa: CASSPGRTADTQYF; cdr3_nt: TGTGCCAGCAGCCCGGGTCGGACCGCAGATACGCAGTATTTT
clone_size: once; d_call: -; v_call: TRBV6-2/TRBV6-3; j_call: TRBJ2-1; cdr3_aa: CASSYFDRNEQFF; cdr3_nt: TGTGCCAGCAGTTATTTCGACAGGAATGAGCAGTTCTTC
clone_size: once; d_call: -; v_call: TRBV5-1; j_call: TRBJ1-1; cdr3_aa: CASSLQGSNTEAFF; cdr3_nt: TGCGCCAGCAGCTTACAGGGATCGAACACTGAAGCTTTCTTT
clone_size: once; d_call: -; v_call: TRBV6-5; j_call: TRBJ1-3; cdr3_aa: CAAGPRNSGNTIYF; cdr3_nt: TGTGCCGCGGGACCCCGTAACTCTGGAAACACCATATATTTT
clone_size: -; d_call: -; v_call: TRBV2; j_call: TRBJ1-1; cdr3_aa: CASSEPRDKIHTEAFF; cdr3_nt: TGTGCCAGCAGTGAGCCCAGGGATAAGATACACACTGAAGCTTTCTTT
clone_size: once; d_call: -; v_call: TRBV5-6; j_call: TRBJ1-2; cdr3_aa: CASSGEGPNPSNYGYTF; cdr3_nt: TGTGCCAGCAGCGGGGAAGGGCCTAACCCTTCTAACTATGGCTACACCTTC
clone_size: -; d_call: TRBD1; v_call: TRBV28; j_call: TRBJ1-1; cdr3_aa: CASSYPAPGQLKDIMNTEAFF; cdr3_nt: TGTGCCAGCAGTTATCCAGCCCCGGGACAGCTTAAAGATATTATGAACACTGAAGCTTTCTTT
clone_size: -; d_call: TRBD1; v_call: TRBV18; j_call: TRBJ1-1; cdr3_aa: CASSPAGTGDTEAFF; cdr3_nt: TGTGCCAGCTCACCTGCCGGGACAGGGGACACTGAAGCTTTCTTT
clone_size: -; d_call: TRBD1; v_call: TRBV6-5; j_call: TRBJ1-1; cdr3_aa: CAGTKTGLNTEAFF; cdr3_nt: TGTGCCGGAACCAAGACAGGGTTGAACACTGAAGCTTTCTTT
clone_size: -; d_call: -; v_call: TRBV4-1; j_call: TRBJ1-2; cdr3_aa: CASSSRQASYGYTF; cdr3_nt: TGCGCCAGCAGCTCCCGACAGGCCTCCTATGGCTACACCTTC
clone_size: -; d_call: -; v_call: TRBV12-3/TRBV12-4; j_call: TRBJ2-2; cdr3_aa: CASSFTGELFF; cdr3_nt: TGTGCCAGCAGTTTCACCGGGGAGCTGTTTTTT
clone_size: -; d_call: -; v_call: TRBV7-8; j_call: TRBJ2-7; cdr3_aa: CASRSDRTYEQYF; cdr3_nt: TGTGCCAGCAGAAGTGACAGAACCTACGAGCAGTACTTC
clone_size: -; d_call: -; v_call: TRBV6-5; j_call: TRBJ1-1; cdr3_aa: CASSYSRTQGAFF; cdr3_nt: TGTGCCAGCAGTTACTCGAGAACACAGGGTGCTTTCTTT
clone_size: -; d_call: -; v_call: TRBV6-6; j_call: TRBJ1-3; cdr3_aa: CASTPGRSGNTIYF; cdr3_nt: TGTGCCAGCACTCCAGGGAGGTCTGGAAACACCATATATTTT
clone_size: -; d_call: -; v_call: TRBV14; j_call: TRBJ1-2; cdr3_aa: CASSQDRRAPRVGYGYTF; cdr3_nt: TGTGCCAGCAGCCAAGATCGACGGGCCCCTAGGGTAGGATATGGCTACACCTTC
clone_size: -; d_call: -; v_call: TRBV19; j_call: TRBJ1-1; cdr3_aa: CASTPQKTWPTEAFF; cdr3_nt: TGTGCCAGTACCCCCCAGAAGACCTGGCCAACTGAAGCTTTCTTT